This T cell receptor beta chain was recorded in a study of T-cell memory formation after mild COVID-19. Study overall: The two donors had largely donor-specific TCR clusters. Findings and caveats of the study: Contracting CD4+ clones were located mainly in CM and EM, and CD8+ clones in EMRA. Some responding clones appeared in pre-infection memory, suggesting cross-reactive memory joined. Day 15 to 85 contractors were CD4/CD8 balanced; later expanders leaned CD4+.

Trimming took off 5 bases at V and 7 bases at J, with 11 bases between the two ends. The length of the CDR3 is 12 residues. Germline CDR1 is MNHEY and CDR2 is SVGAGI. TCRdb re-derived calls from the 5' RACE reads in MiXCR, one entry per CDR3 protein. The table shows about 110,000 distinct CDR3 sequences, with 15% to 20% occurring only once. With regard to this clonotype: As yet, its antigen is unknown.

Sequencing was done on a sample of PBMCs or a T cell subset sorted from them (not recorded which). The chain is built from TRBV6-5 and TRBJ1-2, with a possible D match to TRBD1 (6 bases). This TCR came from a man younger than 30 who had mild COVID-19 (a few samples of this study predate the infection). Cell type and time point are not known. The CDR3 DNA follows: TGTGCCAGCAGTCACTTACAGGGTGGCTACACCTTC. Its protein is CASSHLQGGYTF.